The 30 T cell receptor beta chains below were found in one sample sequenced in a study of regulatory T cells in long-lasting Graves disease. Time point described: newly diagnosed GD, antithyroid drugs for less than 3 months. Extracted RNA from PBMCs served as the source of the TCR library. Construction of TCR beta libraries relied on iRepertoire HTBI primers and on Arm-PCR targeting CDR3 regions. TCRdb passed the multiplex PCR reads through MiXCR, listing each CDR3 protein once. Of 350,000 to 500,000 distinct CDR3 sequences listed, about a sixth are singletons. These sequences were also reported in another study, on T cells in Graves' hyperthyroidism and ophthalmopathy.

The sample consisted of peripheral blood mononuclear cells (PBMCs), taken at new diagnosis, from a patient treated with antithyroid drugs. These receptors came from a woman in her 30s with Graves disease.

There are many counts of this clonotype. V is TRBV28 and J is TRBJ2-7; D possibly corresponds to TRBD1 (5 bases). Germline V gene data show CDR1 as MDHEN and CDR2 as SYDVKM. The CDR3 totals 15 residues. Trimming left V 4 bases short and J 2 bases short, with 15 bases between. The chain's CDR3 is CASSSPGHNTYEQYF. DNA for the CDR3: TGTGCCAGCAGTTCACCCGGACACAACACCTACGAGCAGTACTTC.

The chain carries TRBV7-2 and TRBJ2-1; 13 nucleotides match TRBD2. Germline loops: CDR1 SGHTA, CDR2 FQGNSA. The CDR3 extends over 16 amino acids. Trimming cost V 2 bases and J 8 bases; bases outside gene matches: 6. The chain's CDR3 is CASSLWTSGSKDEQFF. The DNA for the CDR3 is TGTGCCAGCAGCTTATGGACTAGCGGGAGCAAGGATGAGCAGTTCTTC.

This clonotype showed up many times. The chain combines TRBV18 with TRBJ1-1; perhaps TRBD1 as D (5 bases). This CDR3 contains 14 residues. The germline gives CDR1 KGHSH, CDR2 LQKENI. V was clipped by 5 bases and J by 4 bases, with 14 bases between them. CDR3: CASSGPRGATEAFF. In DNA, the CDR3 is TGTGCCAGCTCAGGACCCCGGGGCGCCACTGAAGCTTTCTTT. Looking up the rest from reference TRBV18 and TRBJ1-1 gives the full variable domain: NAGVMQNPRHLVRRRGQEARLRCSPMKGHSHVYWYRQLPEEGLKFMVYLQKENIIDESGMPKERFSAEFPKEGPSILRIQQVVRGDSAAYFCASSGPRGATEAFFGQGTRLTVV.

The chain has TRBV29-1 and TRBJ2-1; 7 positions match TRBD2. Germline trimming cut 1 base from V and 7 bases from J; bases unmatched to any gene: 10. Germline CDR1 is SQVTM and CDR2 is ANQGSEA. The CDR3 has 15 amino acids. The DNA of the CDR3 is TGCAGCGTTGAAGGGGGAGGGAGGGCCGTAAATGAGCAGTTCTTC. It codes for CSVEGGGRAVNEQFF.

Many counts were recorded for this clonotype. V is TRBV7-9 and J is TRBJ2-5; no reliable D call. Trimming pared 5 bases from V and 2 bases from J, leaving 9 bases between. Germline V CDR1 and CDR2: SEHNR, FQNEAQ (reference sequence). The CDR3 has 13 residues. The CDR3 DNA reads TGTGCCAGCAGCCAGGAGTTTCAAGAGACCCAGTACTTC. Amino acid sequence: CASSQEFQETQYF.

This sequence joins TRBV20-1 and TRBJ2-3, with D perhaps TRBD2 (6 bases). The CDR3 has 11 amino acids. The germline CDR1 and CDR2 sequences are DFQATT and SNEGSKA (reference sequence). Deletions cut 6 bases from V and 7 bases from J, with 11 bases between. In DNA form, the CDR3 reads TGCAGTGCAGCGGGTGAACATACGCAGTATTTT. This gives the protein CSAAGEHTQYF.

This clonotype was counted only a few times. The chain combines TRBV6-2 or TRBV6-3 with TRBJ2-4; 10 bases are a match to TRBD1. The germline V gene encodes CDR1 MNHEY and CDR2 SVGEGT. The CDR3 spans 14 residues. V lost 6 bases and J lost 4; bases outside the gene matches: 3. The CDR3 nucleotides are TGTGCCAGCAGCCGGGACAGGGGTAAAAACATTCAGTACTTC. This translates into CASSRDRGKNIQYF.

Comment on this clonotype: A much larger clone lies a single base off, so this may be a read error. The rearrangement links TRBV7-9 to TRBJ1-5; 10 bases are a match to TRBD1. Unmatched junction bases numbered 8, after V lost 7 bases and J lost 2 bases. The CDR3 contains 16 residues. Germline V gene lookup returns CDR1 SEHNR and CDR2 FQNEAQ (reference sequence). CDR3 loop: CASNSWTGGGNQPQHF. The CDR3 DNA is TGTGCCAGCAACTCTTGGACAGGGGGAGGCAATCAGCCCCAGCATTTT.

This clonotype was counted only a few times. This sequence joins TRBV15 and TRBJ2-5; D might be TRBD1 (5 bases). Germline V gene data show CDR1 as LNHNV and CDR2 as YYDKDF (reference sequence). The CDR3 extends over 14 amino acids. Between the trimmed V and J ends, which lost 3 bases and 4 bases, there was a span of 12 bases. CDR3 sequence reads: CATSRDIRGETQYF. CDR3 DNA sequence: TGTGCCACCAGCAGGGACATTAGAGGAGAGACCCAGTACTTC.

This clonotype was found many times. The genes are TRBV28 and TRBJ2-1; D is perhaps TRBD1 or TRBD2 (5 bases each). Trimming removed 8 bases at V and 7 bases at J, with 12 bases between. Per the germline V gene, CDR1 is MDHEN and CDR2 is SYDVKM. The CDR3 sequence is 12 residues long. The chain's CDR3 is CASQERGNEQFF. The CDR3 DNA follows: TGTGCCAGCCAGGAGAGGGGAAATGAGCAGTTCTTC. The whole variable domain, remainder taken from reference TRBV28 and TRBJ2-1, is DVKVTQSSRYLVKRTGEKVFLECVQDMDHENMFWYRQDPGLGLRLIYFSYDVKMKEKGDIPEGYSVSREKKERFSLILESASTNQTSMYLCASQERGNEQFFGPGTRLTVL.

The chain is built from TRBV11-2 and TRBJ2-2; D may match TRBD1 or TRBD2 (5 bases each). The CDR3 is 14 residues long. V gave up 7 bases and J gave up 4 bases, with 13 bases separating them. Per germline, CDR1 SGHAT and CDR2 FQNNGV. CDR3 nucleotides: TGTGCCAGCACCGAACAGGCGGGCACCGGGGAGCTGTTTTTT. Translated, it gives CASTEQAGTGELFF.

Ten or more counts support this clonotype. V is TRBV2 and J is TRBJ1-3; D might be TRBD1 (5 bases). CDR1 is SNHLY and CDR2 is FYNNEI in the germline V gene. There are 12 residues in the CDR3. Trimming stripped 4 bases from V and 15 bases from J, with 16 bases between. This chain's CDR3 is CASSAGGPPGYF. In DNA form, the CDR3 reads TGTGCCAGCAGTGCCGGGGGACCCCCTGGATATTTT.

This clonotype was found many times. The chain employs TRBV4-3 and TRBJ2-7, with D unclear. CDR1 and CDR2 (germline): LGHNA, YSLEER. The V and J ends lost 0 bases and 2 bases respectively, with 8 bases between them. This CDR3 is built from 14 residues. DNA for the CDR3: TGCGCCAGCAGCCAAGAAATCCTTGCCTACGAGCAGTACTTC. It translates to CASSQEILAYEQYF.

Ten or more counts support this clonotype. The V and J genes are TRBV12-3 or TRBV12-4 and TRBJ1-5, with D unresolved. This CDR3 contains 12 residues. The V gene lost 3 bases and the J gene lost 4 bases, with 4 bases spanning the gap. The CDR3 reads CASSFLNQPQHF. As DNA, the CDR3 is TGTGCCAGCAGTTTTCTAAATCAGCCCCAGCATTTT.

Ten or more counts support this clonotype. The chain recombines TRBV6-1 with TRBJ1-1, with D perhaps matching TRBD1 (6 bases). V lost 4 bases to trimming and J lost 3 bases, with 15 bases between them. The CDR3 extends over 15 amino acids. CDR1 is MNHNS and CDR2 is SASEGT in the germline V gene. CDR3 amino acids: CASSVGQGRYTEAFF. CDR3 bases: TGTGCCAGCAGTGTGGGGCAGGGGCGGTACACTGAAGCTTTCTTT.

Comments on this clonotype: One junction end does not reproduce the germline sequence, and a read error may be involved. The CDR3 is CANSRQERYERLFF. The DNA for the CDR3 is TGTGCCAACAGTCGGCAGGAGAGATATGAAAGACTGTTTTTT. J is TRBJ1-4 and V is TRBV12-3 or TRBV12-4; no firm D call. This CDR3 comprises 14 residues.

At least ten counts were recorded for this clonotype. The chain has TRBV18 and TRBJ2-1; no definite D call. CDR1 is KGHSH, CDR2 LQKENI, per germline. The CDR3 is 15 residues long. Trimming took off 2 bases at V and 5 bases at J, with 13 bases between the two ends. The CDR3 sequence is CASSPGLRRNNEQFF. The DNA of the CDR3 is TGTGCCAGCTCACCAGGGCTACGGAGAAACAATGAGCAGTTCTTC.

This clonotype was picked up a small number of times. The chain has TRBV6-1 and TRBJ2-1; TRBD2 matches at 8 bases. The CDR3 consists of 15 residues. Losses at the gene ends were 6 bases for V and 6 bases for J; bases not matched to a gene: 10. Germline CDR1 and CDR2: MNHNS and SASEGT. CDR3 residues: CASSNLRLASNEQFF. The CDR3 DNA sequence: TGTGCCAGCAGCAACCTCCGACTAGCGAGCAATGAGCAGTTCTTC.

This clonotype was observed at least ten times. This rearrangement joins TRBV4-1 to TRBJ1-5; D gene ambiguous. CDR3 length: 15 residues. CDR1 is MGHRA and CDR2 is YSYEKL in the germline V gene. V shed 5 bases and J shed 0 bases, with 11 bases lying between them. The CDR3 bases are TGCGCCAGCAGCTTCACAGATTATAGCAATCAGCCCCAGCATTTT. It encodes CASSFTDYSNQPQHF.

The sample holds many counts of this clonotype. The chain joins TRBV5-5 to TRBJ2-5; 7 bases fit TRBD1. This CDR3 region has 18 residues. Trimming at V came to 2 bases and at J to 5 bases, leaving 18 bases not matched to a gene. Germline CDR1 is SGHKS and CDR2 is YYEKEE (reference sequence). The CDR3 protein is CASSFGTALKGPWETQYF. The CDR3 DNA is TGTGCCAGCAGCTTCGGGACAGCCCTCAAGGGTCCATGGGAGACCCAGTACTTC.

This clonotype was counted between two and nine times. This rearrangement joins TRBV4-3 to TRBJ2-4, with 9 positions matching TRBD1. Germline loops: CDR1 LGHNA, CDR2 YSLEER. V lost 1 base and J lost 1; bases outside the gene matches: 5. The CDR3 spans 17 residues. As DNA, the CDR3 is TGCGCCAGCAGCCAAGTTGGACAGGGGATCGCCAAAAACATTCAGTACTTC. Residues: CASSQVGQGIAKNIQYF.

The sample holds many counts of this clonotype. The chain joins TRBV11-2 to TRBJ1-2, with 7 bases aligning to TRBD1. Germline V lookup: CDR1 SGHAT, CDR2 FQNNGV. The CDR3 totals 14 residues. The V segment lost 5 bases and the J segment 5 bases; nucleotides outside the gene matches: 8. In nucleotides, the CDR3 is TGTGCCAGCAGCCCATCCGACAGGGAATATGGCTACACCTTC. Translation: CASSPSDREYGYTF.

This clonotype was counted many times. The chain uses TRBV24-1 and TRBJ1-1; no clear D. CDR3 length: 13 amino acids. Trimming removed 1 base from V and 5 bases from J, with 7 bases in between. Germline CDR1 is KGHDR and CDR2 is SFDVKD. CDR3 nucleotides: TGTGCCACCAGTGATTTACCGGGTACTGAAGCTTTCTTT. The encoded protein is CATSDLPGTEAFF.

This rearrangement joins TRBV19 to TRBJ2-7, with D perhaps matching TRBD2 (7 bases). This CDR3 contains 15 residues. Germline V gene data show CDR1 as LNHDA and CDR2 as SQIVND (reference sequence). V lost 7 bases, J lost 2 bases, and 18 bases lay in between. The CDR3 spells CASTGAASGPYEQYF. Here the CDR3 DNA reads TGTGCCAGTACAGGGGCGGCTAGCGGACCCTACGAGCAGTACTTC.

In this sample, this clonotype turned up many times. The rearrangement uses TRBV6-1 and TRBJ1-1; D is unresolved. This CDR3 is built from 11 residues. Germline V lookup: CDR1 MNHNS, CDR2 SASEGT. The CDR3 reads CAISGNTEAFF. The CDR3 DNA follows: TGTGCTATTTCGGGTAACACTGAAGCTTTCTTT.

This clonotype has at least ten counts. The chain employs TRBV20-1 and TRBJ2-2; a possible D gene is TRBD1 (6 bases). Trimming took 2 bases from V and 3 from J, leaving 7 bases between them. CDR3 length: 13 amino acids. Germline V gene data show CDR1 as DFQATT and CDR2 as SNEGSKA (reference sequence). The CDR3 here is CSARRQDTGELFF. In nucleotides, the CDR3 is TGCAGTGCTAGAAGACAGGACACCGGGGAGCTGTTTTTT.

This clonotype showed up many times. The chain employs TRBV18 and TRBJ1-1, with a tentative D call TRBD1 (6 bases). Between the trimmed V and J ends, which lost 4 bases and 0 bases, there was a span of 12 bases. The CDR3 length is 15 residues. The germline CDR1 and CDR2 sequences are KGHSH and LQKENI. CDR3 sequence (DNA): TGTGCCAGCTCACTGACAGGCACTTTGAACACTGAAGCTTTCTTT. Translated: CASSLTGTLNTEAFF.

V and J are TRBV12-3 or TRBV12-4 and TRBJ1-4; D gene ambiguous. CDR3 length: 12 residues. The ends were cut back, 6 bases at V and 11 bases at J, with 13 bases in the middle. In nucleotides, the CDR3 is TGTGCCAGCAGCTTGGACGGTGATAAACTGTTTTTT. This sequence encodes CASSLDGDKLFF.

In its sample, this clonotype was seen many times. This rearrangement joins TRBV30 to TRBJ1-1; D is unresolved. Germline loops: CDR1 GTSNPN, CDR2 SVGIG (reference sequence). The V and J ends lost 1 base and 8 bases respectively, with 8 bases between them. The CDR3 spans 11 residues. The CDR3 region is CAWSGREEAFF. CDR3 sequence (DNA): TGTGCCTGGAGTGGCCGGGAGGAAGCTTTCTTT. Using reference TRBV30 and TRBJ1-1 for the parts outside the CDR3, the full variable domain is SQTIHQWPATLVQPVGSPLSLECTVEGTSNPNLYWYRQAAGRGLQLLFYSVGIGQISSEVPQNLSASRPQDRQFILSSKKLLLSDSGFYLCAWSGREEAFFGQGTRLTVV.

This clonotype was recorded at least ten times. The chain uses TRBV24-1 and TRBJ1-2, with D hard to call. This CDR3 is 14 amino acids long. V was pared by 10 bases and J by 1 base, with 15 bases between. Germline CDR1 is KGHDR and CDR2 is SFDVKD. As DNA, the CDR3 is TGTGCCACAGAGAGTCCTGCTTATAACTATGGCTACACCTTC. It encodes CATESPAYNYGYTF.